The T cell receptor beta chain under discussion was sequenced for a study of blood T cell repertoires in COVID-19. The CDR3 sequence is 19 residues long. Trimming shortened V by 0 bases and J by 1 base, and 19 bases separated the two germline ends. CDR1 and CDR2 (germline): SGDLS, YYNGEE. Under the authors' procedure: The authors estimated nucleated cell counts from reference gene primer amplification. Profiling relied on immunoSEQ multiplex PCR, and the TCRdb table lists in-frame clones only, not all of them. Clone size and the V and J calls come from that table; the DNA yielded D and trimming. Of about 380,000 clones in the sample, approximately 90% are singletons; the top ten hold more than 0.95%. Clinical history as reported by participants underpinned cohort assignment. Donors in Cohort 3 who had recovered were those with two negative PCRs, healthcare professional clearance, or resolution of their symptoms.

The sequence derives from a woman aged 18-29 years who had recovered from COVID-19. V usage is TRBV9 and J usage is TRBJ2-2; weak D call: TRBD1 (7 bases). The sequenced material came from PBMCs or T cells enriched from blood (not recorded which). This CDR3 is CASSVGRGGWTGNTGELFF. CDR3 sequence (DNA): TGTGCCAGCAGCGTAGGGAGGGGAGGATGGACAGGGAACACCGGGGAGCTGTTTTTT. Based on the CDR3 plus reference TRBV9 and TRBJ2-2, the full variable domain is DSGVTQTPKHLITATGQRVTLRCSPRSGDLSVYWYQQSLDQGLQFLIQYYNGEERAKGNILERFSAQQFPDLHSELNLSSLELGDSALYFCASSVGRGGWTGNTGELFFGEGSRLTVL.